The 5 T cell receptor beta chains presented below share a single source sample, sequenced in a study of human T cells and chemical hapten exposure. Using its own MiXCR run on the 5' RACE reads, TCRdb lists one record per CDR3 protein. The sample includes 110,000 to 150,000 distinct CDR3 sequences, approximately 4% seen only once; the top ten take under 1.5%. Someone pulled total RNA out of unfractionated whole blood. Source of these receptors: a female donor in good health.

This clonotype was detected many times. J is TRBJ2-3 and V is TRBV7-9; D is perhaps TRBD2 (6 bases). Between the trimmed V and J ends, which lost 8 bases and 2 bases, there was a span of 17 bases. This CDR3 contains 15 residues. Germline V gene sequence: CDR1 SEHNR, CDR2 FQNEAQ (reference sequence). The CDR3 reads CASSRGTFSTDTQYF. CDR3 DNA: TGTGCCAGCTCGCGCGGGACCTTCTCCACAGATACGCAGTATTTT.

This clonotype turned up a few times. The chain recombines TRBV3-1 with TRBJ2-3; D remains ambiguous. The CDR3 has 17 residues. Germline CDR1 and CDR2: LGHDT and YNNKEL (reference sequence). V was cut by 4 bases and J by 1 base, with 18 bases left in between. CDR3 DNA: TGTGCCAGCAGCCTGGCCGTAGCAAGTGTGGGCACAGATACGCAGTATTTT. This sequence encodes CASSLAVASVGTDTQYF.

At least ten counts were recorded for this clonotype. The J gene is TRBJ2-1, the V gene TRBV6-4; 7 bases align to TRBD1. V shed 0 bases, J shed 3 bases, and the junction held 5 bases outside the gene matches. Germline loops: CDR1 MRHNA, CDR2 SNTAGT. CDR3 length equals 16 residues. The CDR3 nucleotides are TGTGCCAGCAGTGACTCAGGGGGCGCCGGCTACAATGAGCAGTTCTTC. Translating gives CASSDSGGAGYNEQFF.

This chain joins TRBV10-2 and TRBJ1-4; D is possibly TRBD1 (5 bases). With 6 bases removed from V and 3 bases from J, the gap between germline ends came to 14 bases. The CDR3 sequence is 15 residues long. Per germline, CDR1 WSHSY and CDR2 SAAADI. In nucleotides, the CDR3 is TGCGCCAGCAGGGAAAAACAGGCGGCTAATGAAAAACTGTTTTTT. It specifies CASREKQAANEKLFF.

Many counts were recorded for this clonotype. The chain links TRBV7-2 to TRBJ1-4; D is unclear. V was clipped by 5 bases and J by 3 bases, with 10 bases between them. This CDR3 has 14 residues. Per the germline V gene, CDR1 is SGHTA and CDR2 is FQGNSA. For the CDR3, the DNA is TGTGCCAGCAGCCGGGGAAGATCTAATGAAAAACTGTTTTTT. Encoded protein: CASSRGRSNEKLFF.